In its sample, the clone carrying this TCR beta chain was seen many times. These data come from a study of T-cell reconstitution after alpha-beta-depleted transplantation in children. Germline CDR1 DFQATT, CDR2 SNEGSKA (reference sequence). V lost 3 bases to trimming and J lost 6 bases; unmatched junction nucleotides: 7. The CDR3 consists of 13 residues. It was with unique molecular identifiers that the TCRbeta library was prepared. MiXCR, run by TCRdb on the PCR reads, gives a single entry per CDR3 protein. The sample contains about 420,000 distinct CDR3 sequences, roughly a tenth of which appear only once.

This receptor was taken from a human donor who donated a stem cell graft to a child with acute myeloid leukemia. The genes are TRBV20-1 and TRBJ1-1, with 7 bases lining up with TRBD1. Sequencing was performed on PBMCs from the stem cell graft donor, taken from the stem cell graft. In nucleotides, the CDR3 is TGCAGTGCTAGGGCCGACAGGGAATCTGAAGCTTTCTTT. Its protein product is CSARADRESEAFF.